The present T cell receptor beta chain was sequenced within a study of siplizumab effects on memory and regulatory T cells. Some clones are missing from TCRdb's copy, which holds only in-frame ones; the method was immunoSEQ multiplex PCR. This table has 70,000 to 100,000 clones, around 97% appearing once. Unstimulated naive, memory, effector memory and TEMRA subsets were subjected to sequencing in a few donor pairs. Germline CDR1 reads SGHVS; CDR2 reads FNYEAQ. The CDR3 runs 18 residues. V dropped 1 base and J dropped 2; count of bases not matched to a gene: 7. The sequence derives from a human donor in good health. The chain has TRBV7-6 and TRBJ2-3; 12 nucleotides line up with TRBD2. Sequencing was done on a sample of naive CD4+ T cells sorted from blood. This CDR3 is CASSLGVTSGGITDTQYF. The CDR3 bases are TGTGCCAGCAGCTTAGGTGTTACTAGCGGGGGGATCACAGATACGCAGTATTTT.